Each of the 27 T cell receptor beta chains below was sequenced from the same sample in a study of response to subunit inactivated influenza vaccine. Each CDR3 protein gets one entry after TCRdb re-called the RT-PCR reads with MiXCR. Found here are 290,000 or so distinct CDR3 sequences, 20% to 25% of them singletons; the top ten hold over 9%. Specimen: PBMCs from blood, collected approximately 20 months after vaccination. Source of these receptors: a man in his fifties or sixties who received an inactivated influenza vaccine.

This clonotype has a handful of counts. The rearrangement joins TRBV18 to TRBJ1-1; D not resolved. CDR1 KGHSH and CDR2 LQKENI come from the germline V gene. The CDR3 totals 13 residues. V lost 1 base and J lost 4, with 7 bases in between. The CDR3 DNA reads TGTGCCAGCTCACCACATCAGAGCACTGAAGCTTTCTTT. Its translation: CASSPHQSTEAFF.

The chain is built from TRBV5-1 and TRBJ1-6; unclear D gene. Germline CDR1 SGHRS, CDR2 YFSETQ. The V end was cut by 4 bases, the J end by 13 bases, with 12 bases between. There are 12 residues in the CDR3. CDR3 sequence (DNA): TGCGCCAGCAGCGCAGAACGAGGGCCCCTCCACTTT. Translated: CASSAERGPLHF. Combining the CDR3 with reference TRBV5-1 and TRBJ1-6 gives the whole variable domain KAGVTQTPRYLIKTRGQQVTLSCSPISGHRSVSWYQQTPGQGLQFLFEYFSETQRNKGNFPGRFSGRQFSNSRSEMNVSTLELGDSALYLCASSAERGPLHFGNGTRLTVT.

This clonotype turned up a few times. This rearrangement joins TRBV4-2 to TRBJ2-2; 7 bases line up with TRBD1. Losses at the gene ends were 3 bases for V and 4 bases for J; bases not matched to a gene: 2. The CDR3 covers 14 residues. Germline CDR1 reads LGHNA; CDR2 reads YNFKEQ. CDR3 region: CASSQGTATGELFF. The CDR3 coding sequence is TGTGCCAGCAGCCAGGGGACAGCCACCGGGGAGCTGTTTTTT.

The rearrangement joins TRBV2 to TRBJ2-7, with D unclear. Between the trimmed V and J ends, which lost 6 bases and 0 bases, there was a span of 12 bases. In germline, CDR1 is SNHLY, CDR2 FYNNEI. The CDR3 spans 14 residues. In DNA, the CDR3 is TGTGCCAGCAGGGATGCACTGACCTCCTACGAGCAGTACTTC. It yields the protein CASRDALTSYEQYF.

CDR3 region: CAWKPGPDIQYF. CDR3 nucleotide sequence: TGTGCCTGGAAGCCGGGGCCGGACATTCAGTACTTC. The V gene is TRBV30, the J gene TRBJ2-4; the D gene could be TRBD1 or TRBD2 (5 bases each). The germline V gene has CDR1 GTSNPN and CDR2 SVGIG (reference sequence). V was clipped by 4 bases and J by 8 bases, with 12 bases between them. CDR3 length: 12 amino acids.

This clonotype turned up a few times. The chain couples TRBV11-2 to TRBJ1-1; no firm D call. CDR1 and CDR2 from the germline V gene are SGHAT and FQNNGV. V dropped 6 bases and J dropped 6 bases, with 14 bases sitting between them. The CDR3 loop spans 13 amino acids. CDR3 region: CASRRLPGSEAFF. Here the CDR3 DNA reads TGTGCCAGCAGACGGTTACCCGGTTCTGAAGCTTTCTTT.

The chain combines TRBV5-5 with TRBJ1-4; the D is unclear. This CDR3 spans 15 amino acids. CDR1 SGHKS and CDR2 YYEKEE come from the germline V gene (reference sequence). Between the trimmed V and J ends, which lost 3 bases and 4 bases, there was a span of 13 bases. The CDR3 DNA is TGTGCCAGCAGCTCTACCCTGTGGAGTAATGAAAAACTGTTTTTT. It is translated as CASSSTLWSNEKLFF.

This clonotype was seen a few times. The V gene is TRBV12-3 or TRBV12-4, the J gene TRBJ2-7, with D perhaps TRBD1 (7 bases). This CDR3 contains 14 residues. The V end was cut by 6 bases, the J end by 5 bases, with 17 bases between. The CDR3 sequence: CASSPTGRWDEQYF. Written as DNA, the CDR3 is TGTGCCAGCAGCCCGACAGGGAGGTGGGACGAGCAGTACTTC.

This clonotype occurred a few times. The chain recombines TRBV4-1 with TRBJ1-2; a possible D gene is TRBD1 (5 bases). V dropped 0 bases and J dropped 4 bases, with 15 bases sitting between them. Germline V gene data show CDR1 as MGHRA and CDR2 as YSYEKL. CDR3 size: 16 residues. CDR3 DNA sequence: TGCGCCAGCAGCCAAGATCCGGGTAGGGGCAGCTATGGCTACACCTTC. Residues: CASSQDPGRGSYGYTF.

The chain recombines TRBV6-1 with TRBJ2-7, with 8 bases identical to TRBD2. V was pared by 9 bases and J by 2 bases, with 6 bases of the junction left unmatched. The CDR3 loop spans 13 amino acids. Germline V gives CDR1 MNHNS, CDR2 SASEGT. Here the CDR3 DNA reads TGTGCCAGTAGCGGGGAATGGGCCTACGAGCAGTACTTC. It specifies CASSGEWAYEQYF.

In its sample, this clonotype was seen a few times. The chain employs TRBV5-1 and TRBJ2-3; D gene ambiguous. The V end lost 0 bases, the J end lost 4 bases, and 6 bases lay between the germline ends. Germline assignment: CDR1 SGHRS and CDR2 YFSETQ. CDR3 length: 13 amino acids. The CDR3 region is CASSLDGSDTQYF. Written as DNA, the CDR3 is TGCGCCAGCAGCTTGGACGGATCAGATACGCAGTATTTT.

The chain has TRBV19 and TRBJ1-5, with unresolved D. The CDR3 spans 13 residues. V was trimmed by 2 bases and J by 9 bases, leaving 11 bases between them. Germline V CDR1 and CDR2: LNHDA, SQIVND (reference sequence). The CDR3 sequence: CASSIPGTGPQHF. CDR3 in DNA: TGTGCCAGTAGTATACCTGGTACTGGGCCCCAGCATTTT.

This clonotype has a count of ten or more. The chain uses TRBV7-9 and TRBJ1-6; 8 bases are shared with TRBD1. Germline CDR1 SEHNR, CDR2 FQNEAQ (reference sequence). Losses at the gene ends were 6 bases for V and 11 bases for J; bases not matched to a gene: 6. The CDR3 is 13 amino acids. As DNA, the CDR3 is TGTGCCAGCAGACTCGAACAGGGGGCACCCCTCCACTTT. Its translation: CASRLEQGAPLHF.

Ten or more counts support this clonotype. The rearrangement joins TRBV5-5 to TRBJ1-4; no clear D gene. This CDR3 is 13 amino acids long. Trimming cost V 1 base and J 7 bases, with 8 bases left between them. Germline CDR1 and CDR2: SGHKS and YYEKEE (reference sequence). The CDR3 nucleotides read TGTGCCAGCAGCTTGACGCGGTCTGAAAAACTGTTTTTT. It codes for CASSLTRSEKLFF. Variable domain in full (rest from reference TRBV5-5 and TRBJ1-4): DAGVTQSPTHLIKTRGQQVTLRCSPISGHKSVSWYQQVLGQGPQFIFQYYEKEERGRGNFPDRFSARQFPNYSSELNVNALLLGDSALYLCASSLTRSEKLFFGSGTQLSVL.

The chain combines TRBV27 with TRBJ2-1, with 11 bases lining up with TRBD1. Per germline, CDR1 MNHEY and CDR2 SMNVEV (reference sequence). The CDR3 runs 15 residues. J lost 6 bases, V lost 7 bases, and 8 bases had no gene match. The CDR3 DNA sequence: TGTGCCAGCACCCCAAGCGGGACAGGGGGCAATGAGCAGTTCTTC. Translated, it gives CASTPSGTGGNEQFF.

The rearrangement links TRBV12-3 or TRBV12-4 to TRBJ2-5; 9 nucleotides match TRBD1. V shed 6 bases, J shed 7 bases, and the junction held 9 bases outside the gene matches. CDR3 length equals 14 residues. The CDR3 DNA is TGTGCCAGCAGCCCGAGGACAGGGGTAGGGACCCAGTACTTC. As protein: CASSPRTGVGTQYF.

In its sample, this clonotype was seen a few times. The chain uses TRBV15 and TRBJ2-5; 15 bases are shared with TRBD2. V lost 3 bases and J lost 5; bases outside the gene matches: 1. The CDR3 sequence is 15 residues long. Germline assignment: CDR1 LNHNV and CDR2 YYDKDF (reference sequence). Written as DNA, the CDR3 is TGTGCCACCAGCAGGGGACTAGCGGGAGGTGAGACCCAGTACTTC. Its protein is CATSRGLAGGETQYF. The full variable domain, with the rest looked up from reference TRBV15 and TRBJ2-5, is DAMVIQNPRYQVTQFGKPVTLSCSQTLNHNVMYWYQQKSSQAPKLLFHYYDKDFNNEADTPDNFQSRRPNTSFCFLDIRSPGLGDTAMYLCATSRGLAGGETQYFGPGTRLLVL.

This clonotype has more than one count but fewer than ten. The CDR3 coding sequence is TGTGCCAGCAGCCCCCGCGGGAGCAGTACCGGGGAGCTGTTTTTT. Translated, it gives CASSPRGSSTGELFF. The chain has TRBV3-1 and TRBJ2-2; 7 bases map to TRBD2. The CDR3 contains 15 residues. After removal of 4 bases from V and 5 bases from J, the junction contained 7 bases not matched to a gene. The germline V gene encodes CDR1 LGHDT and CDR2 YNNKEL (reference sequence).

This clonotype was found once. The V gene is TRBV7-8, the J gene TRBJ2-5; 7 bases map to TRBD1. CDR3 length: 17 amino acids. Per germline, CDR1 SGHVS and CDR2 FQNEAQ. With 4 bases clipped from V and 5 bases from J, the junction kept 16 bases outside the gene matches. The CDR3, as DNA: TGTGCCAGCAGCTCCCGGACAGGCCTACTTGAGGGGGAGACCCAGTACTTC. Protein sequence: CASSSRTGLLEGETQYF.

For this clonotype: This may arise from a read error, as a much more abundant clone is one base away. The V call is TRBV28, the J call TRBJ1-1; 8 nucleotides line up with TRBD1. The germline CDR1 and CDR2 sequences are MDHEN and SYDVKM. The CDR3 is made up of 14 amino acids. CDR3 amino acids: CASRVGQANTEALF. CDR3 nucleotides: TGTGCCAGCAGAGTGGGACAGGCGAACACTGAAGCTTTATTT.

There are a few counts of this clonotype. J is TRBJ1-3 and V is TRBV12-3 or TRBV12-4, with D hard to call. The CDR3 extends over 15 amino acids. V gave up 0 bases and J gave up 0 bases, with 6 bases separating them. The CDR3, as DNA: TGTGCCAGCAGTTTAGCACCGACCTCTGGAAACACCATATATTTT. Its protein is CASSLAPTSGNTIYF.

The gene calls are TRBV7-8 and TRBJ2-5; perhaps D is TRBD1 or TRBD2 (5 bases each). This CDR3 has 16 residues. Per germline, CDR1 SGHVS and CDR2 FQNEAQ. The germline V and J ends were trimmed by 3 bases and 2 bases, with 16 bases remaining between them. CDR3 DNA: TGTGCCAGCAGCTTGCGGGCAACTAGGACACAAGAGACCCAGTACTTC. It translates to CASSLRATRTQETQYF.

The CDR3 reads CASSLAQDLQFF. The CDR3 bases are TGCGCCAGCAGCTTGGCCCAGGATTTGCAGTTCTTC. This chain uses TRBV5-1 with TRBJ2-1; no firm D call. The ends were cut back, 0 bases at V and 12 bases at J, with 10 bases in the middle. Germline values: CDR1 SGHRS, CDR2 YFSETQ. This CDR3 spans 12 amino acids.

This clonotype was recorded a few times. The chain uses TRBV6-2 or TRBV6-3 and TRBJ1-2; no definite D call. The CDR3 extends over 13 amino acids. Trimming cost V 7 bases and J 2 bases, with 11 bases left between them. CDR1 MNHEY and CDR2 SVGEGT come from the germline V gene. The CDR3 region has the DNA TGTGCCAGCACCGTATGGGGAAACTATGGCTACACCTTC. As protein: CASTVWGNYGYTF.

Many counts were recorded for this clonotype. This chain uses TRBV5-1 with TRBJ2-5, with D possibly matching TRBD1 (8 bases). The CDR3 consists of 14 residues. Germline CDR1 SGHRS, CDR2 YFSETQ. V lost 5 bases to trimming and J lost 4 bases, with 15 bases between them. The CDR3 nucleotides are TGCGCCAGCAGTTTACAGGGGGGGTCAGAGACCCAGTACTTC. This sequence encodes CASSLQGGSETQYF. Full variable domain (outside the CDR3, taken from reference TRBV5-1 and TRBJ2-5): KAGVTQTPRYLIKTRGQQVTLSCSPISGHRSVSWYQQTPGQGLQFLFEYFSETQRNKGNFPGRFSGRQFSNSRSEMNVSTLELGDSALYLCASSLQGGSETQYFGPGTRLLVL.

This chain connects TRBV5-1 to TRBJ2-7; the D gene could be TRBD1 or TRBD2 (6 bases each). Trimming pared 5 bases from V and 3 bases from J, leaving 18 bases between. This CDR3 has 15 amino acids. CDR1 is SGHRS, CDR2 YFSETQ, per germline. This CDR3 reads CASSRDFGGHYEQYF. Here the CDR3 DNA reads TGCGCCAGCAGTCGGGACTTCGGGGGACACTACGAGCAGTACTTC.

The V and J genes are TRBV6-1 and TRBJ1-6; TRBD1 is a possible D gene (5 bases). The length of the CDR3 is 16 residues. The V end was cut by 7 bases, the J end by 0 bases, with 13 bases between. Per the germline V gene, CDR1 is MNHNS and CDR2 is SASEGT. Here the CDR3 DNA reads TGTGCCAGCAAAGTGGGGACGAGCTCCTATAATTCACCCCTCCACTTT. This codes for CASKVGTSSYNSPLHF.